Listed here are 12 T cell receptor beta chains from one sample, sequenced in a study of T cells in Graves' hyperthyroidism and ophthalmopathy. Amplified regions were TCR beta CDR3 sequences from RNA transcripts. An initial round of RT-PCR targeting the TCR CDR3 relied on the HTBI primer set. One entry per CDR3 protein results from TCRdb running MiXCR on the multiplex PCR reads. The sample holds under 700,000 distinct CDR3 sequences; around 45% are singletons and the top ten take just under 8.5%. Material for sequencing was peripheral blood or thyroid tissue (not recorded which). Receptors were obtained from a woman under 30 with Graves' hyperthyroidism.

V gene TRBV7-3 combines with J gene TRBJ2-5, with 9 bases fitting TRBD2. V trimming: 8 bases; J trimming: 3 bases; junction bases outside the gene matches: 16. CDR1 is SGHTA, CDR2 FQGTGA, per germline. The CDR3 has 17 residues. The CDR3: CASGSGTGGRAEETQYF. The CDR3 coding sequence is TGTGCCAGCGGCTCCGGGACTGGCGGGAGGGCCGAAGAGACCCAGTACTTC.

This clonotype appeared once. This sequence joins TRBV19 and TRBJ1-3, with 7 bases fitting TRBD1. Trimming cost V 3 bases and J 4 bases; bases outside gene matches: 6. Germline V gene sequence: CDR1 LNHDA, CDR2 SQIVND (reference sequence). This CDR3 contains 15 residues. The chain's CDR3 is CASSIRTGSGNTIYF. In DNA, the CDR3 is TGTGCCAGTAGTATCAGGACAGGATCAGGAAACACCATATATTTT. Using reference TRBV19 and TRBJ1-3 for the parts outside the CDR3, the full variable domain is DGGITQSPKYLFRKEGQNVTLSCEQNLNHDAMYWYRQDPGQGLRLIYYSQIVNDFQKGDIAEGYSVSREKKESFPLTVTSAQKNPTAFYLCASSIRTGSGNTIYFGEGSWLTVV.

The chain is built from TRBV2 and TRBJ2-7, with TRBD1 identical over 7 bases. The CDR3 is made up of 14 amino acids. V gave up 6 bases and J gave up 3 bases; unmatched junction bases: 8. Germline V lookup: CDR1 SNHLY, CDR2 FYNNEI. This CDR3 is CASRSGTADYEQYF. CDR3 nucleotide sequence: TGTGCCAGCAGGTCCGGGACAGCAGACTACGAGCAGTACTTC.

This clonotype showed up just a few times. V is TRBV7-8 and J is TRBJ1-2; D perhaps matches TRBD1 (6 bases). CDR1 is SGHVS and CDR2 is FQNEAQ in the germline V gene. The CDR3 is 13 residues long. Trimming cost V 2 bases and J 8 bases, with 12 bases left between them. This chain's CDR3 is CASSLNRVEGYTF. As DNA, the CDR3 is TGTGCCAGCAGCTTAAACAGGGTTGAGGGCTACACCTTC.

In DNA form, the CDR3 reads TGTGCCAGCAGCAGGGCAGGGACATCACCCCTCCACTTT. Its translation: CASSRAGTSPLHF. The J gene is TRBJ1-6, the V gene TRBV7-2, with TRBD1 as a possible D gene (6 bases). V shed 5 bases and J shed 10 bases, with 12 bases lying between them. Per the germline V gene, CDR1 is SGHTA and CDR2 is FQGNSA. This CDR3 contains 13 residues.

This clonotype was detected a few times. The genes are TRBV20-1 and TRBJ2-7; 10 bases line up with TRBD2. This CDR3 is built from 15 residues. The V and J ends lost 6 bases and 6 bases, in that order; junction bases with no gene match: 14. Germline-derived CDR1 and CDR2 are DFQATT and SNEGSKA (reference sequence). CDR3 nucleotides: TGCAGTGCCTATCCTACGGGACTAGCGAGGCTCGAGCAGTACTTC. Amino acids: CSAYPTGLARLEQYF.

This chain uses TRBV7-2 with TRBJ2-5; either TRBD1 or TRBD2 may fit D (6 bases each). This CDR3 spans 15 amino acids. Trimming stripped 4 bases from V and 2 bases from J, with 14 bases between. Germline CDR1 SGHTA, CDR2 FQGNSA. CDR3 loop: CASSSGATSQETQYF. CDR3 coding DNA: TGTGCCAGCAGCTCGGGGGCCACGTCGCAAGAGACCCAGTACTTC.

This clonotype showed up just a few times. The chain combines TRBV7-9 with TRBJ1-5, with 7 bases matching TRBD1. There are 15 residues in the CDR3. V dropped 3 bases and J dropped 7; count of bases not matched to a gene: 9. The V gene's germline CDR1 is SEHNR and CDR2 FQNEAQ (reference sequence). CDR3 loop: CASSLSSGGRQPQHF. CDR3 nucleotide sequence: TGTGCCAGCAGCTTGTCCTCAGGGGGTAGGCAGCCCCAGCATTTT.

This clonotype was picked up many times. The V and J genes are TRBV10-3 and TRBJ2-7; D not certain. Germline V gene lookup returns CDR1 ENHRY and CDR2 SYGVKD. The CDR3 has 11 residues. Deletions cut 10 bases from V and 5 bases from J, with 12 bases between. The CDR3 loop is CATAPSDEQYF. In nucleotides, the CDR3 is TGTGCCACCGCCCCGAGTGACGAGCAGTACTTC.

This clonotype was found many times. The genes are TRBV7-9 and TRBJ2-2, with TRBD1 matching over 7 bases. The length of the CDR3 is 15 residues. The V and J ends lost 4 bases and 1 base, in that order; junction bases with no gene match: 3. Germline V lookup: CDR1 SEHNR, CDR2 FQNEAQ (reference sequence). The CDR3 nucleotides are TGTGCCAGCAGCTCCGGGACAGTGAACACCGGGGAGCTGTTTTTT. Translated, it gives CASSSGTVNTGELFF. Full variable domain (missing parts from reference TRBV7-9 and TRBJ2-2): DTGVSQNPRHKITKRGQNVTFRCDPISEHNRLYWYRQTLGQGPEFLTYFQNEAQLEKSRLLSDRFSAERPKGSFSTLEIQRTEQGDSAMYLCASSSGTVNTGELFFGEGSRLTVL.

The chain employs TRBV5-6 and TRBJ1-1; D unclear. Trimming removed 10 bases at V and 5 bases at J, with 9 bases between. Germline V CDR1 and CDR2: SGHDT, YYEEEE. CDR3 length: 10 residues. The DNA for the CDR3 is TGTGCCTGGAAGGTGACTGAAGCTTTCTTT. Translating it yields CAWKVTEAFF.

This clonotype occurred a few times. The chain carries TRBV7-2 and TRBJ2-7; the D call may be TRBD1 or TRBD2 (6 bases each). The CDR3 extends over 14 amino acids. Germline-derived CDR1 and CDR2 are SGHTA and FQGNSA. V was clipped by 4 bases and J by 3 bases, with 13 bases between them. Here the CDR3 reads CASSSSGGNYEQYF. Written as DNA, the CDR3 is TGTGCCAGCAGCTCATCCGGGGGCAACTACGAGCAGTACTTC.